This T cell receptor beta chain was obtained from a study of post-analysis software for immune sequencing data. Study-level background: The disease courses covered relapsing-remitting, secondary progressive and progressive-relapsing multiple sclerosis.

Unique molecular identifiers had been added to the TCR beta cDNA libraries. In TCRdb, the PCR reads were re-called with MiXCR into one record per CDR3 protein. The data contain around 770,000 distinct CDR3 sequences, under 60% of them seen just once; the ten biggest clones take up 4% to 5%. This TCR was sampled from a girl aged 5-17 years with multiple sclerosis. Input material: blood.

CDR3 in amino acids: CASSQTMGQETQYF. The CDR3 nucleotides read TGTGCCAGCAGTCAGACCATGGGGCAAGAGACCCAGTACTTC. This sequence joins TRBV25-1 and TRBJ2-5; D is undetermined. The CDR3 contains 14 residues. Trimming cost V 5 bases and J 2 bases, with 12 bases left between them. The germline CDR1 and CDR2 sequences are MGHDK and SYGVNS.